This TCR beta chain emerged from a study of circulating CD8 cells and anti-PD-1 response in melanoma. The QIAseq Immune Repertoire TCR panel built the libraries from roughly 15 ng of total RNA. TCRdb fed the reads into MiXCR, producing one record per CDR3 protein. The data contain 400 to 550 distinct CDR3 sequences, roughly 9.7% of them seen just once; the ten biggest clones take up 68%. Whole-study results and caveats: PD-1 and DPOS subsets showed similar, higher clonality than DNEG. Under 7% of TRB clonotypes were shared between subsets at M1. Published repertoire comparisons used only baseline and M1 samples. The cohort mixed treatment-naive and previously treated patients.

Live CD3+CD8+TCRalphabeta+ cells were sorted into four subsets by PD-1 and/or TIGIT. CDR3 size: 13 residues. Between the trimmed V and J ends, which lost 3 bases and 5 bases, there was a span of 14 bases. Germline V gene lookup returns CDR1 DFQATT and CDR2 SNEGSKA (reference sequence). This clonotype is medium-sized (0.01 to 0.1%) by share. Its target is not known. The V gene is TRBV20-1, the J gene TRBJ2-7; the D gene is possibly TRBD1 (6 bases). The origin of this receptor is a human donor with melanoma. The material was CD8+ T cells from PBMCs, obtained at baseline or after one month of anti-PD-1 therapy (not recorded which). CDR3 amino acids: CSARFTRDNEQYF. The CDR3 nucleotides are TGCAGTGCTAGGTTTACGAGGGACAACGAGCAGTACTTC.